This T cell receptor (beta chain) was captured in a study of T cell responses to AZD1222 COVID-19 vaccine. Germline-derived CDR1 and CDR2 are MNHEY and SVGAGI. V dropped 7 bases and J dropped 6 bases, with 13 bases sitting between them. This CDR3 spans 12 amino acids. Here immunoSEQ multiplex PCR was the method, and the copy in TCRdb shows in-frame clones only, minus some. The data contain around 160,000 clones, approximately 91% of them singletons. This sequence originates from an adult in good health. The material sequenced was peripheral blood, taken on day 0 of AZD1222 vaccination. The chain recombines TRBV6-5 with TRBJ2-7; TRBD2 is a possible D gene (5 bases). The CDR3 region has the DNA TGTGCCAGCACCCTGGACTGGTCCGAGCAGTACTTC. Its translation is CASTLDWSEQYF.